This TCR beta chain was profiled in a study of cytomegalovirus exposure and HLA in healthy donors. Study findings and constraints: In a later analysis, V- and J-gene trimming of beta chains associated with a DCLRE1C missense variant, replicated independently.

The germline V gene encodes CDR1 SGHTA and CDR2 FQGNSA. The CDR3 runs 14 residues. Germline trimming cut 3 bases from V and 5 bases from J; bases unmatched to any gene: 4. This PCR relied on a set of 60 Vbeta primers and 13 Jbeta primers. The table came from immunoSEQ multiplex PCR; TCRdb's copy has only in-frame clones and leaves some out. This table has about 130,000 clones, about 73% appearing once. Of note for this clone: What it binds is unknown.

Nobody wrote down the CMV serostatus of this donor. The sample was PBMCs. The source is a human donor in good health. The chain couples TRBV7-2 to TRBJ2-1; 7 nucleotides match TRBD1. The CDR3 DNA sequence: TGTGCCAGCAGCTTCCTCACAGGGGACAATGAGCAGTTCTTC. This encodes CASSFLTGDNEQFF.